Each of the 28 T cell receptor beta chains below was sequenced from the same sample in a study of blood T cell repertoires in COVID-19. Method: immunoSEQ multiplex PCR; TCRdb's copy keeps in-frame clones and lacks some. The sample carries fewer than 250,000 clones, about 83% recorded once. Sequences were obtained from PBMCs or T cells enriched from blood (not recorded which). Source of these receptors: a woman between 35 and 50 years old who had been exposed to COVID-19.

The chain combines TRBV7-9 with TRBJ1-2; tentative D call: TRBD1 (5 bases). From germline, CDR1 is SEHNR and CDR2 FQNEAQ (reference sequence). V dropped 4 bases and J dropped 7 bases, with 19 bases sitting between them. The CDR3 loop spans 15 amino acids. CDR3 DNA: TGTGCCAGCAGCTCCCTAGGGTCACAGGCTATTGGCTACACCTTC. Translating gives CASSSLGSQAIGYTF.

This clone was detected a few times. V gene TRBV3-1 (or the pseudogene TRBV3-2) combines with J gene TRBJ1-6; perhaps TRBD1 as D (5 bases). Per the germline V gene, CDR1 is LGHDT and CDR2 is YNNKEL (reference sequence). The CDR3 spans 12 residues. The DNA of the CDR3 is TGTGCAGCGGGGGGTTACGGGTCACCCCTCCACTTT. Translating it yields CAAGGYGSPLHF.

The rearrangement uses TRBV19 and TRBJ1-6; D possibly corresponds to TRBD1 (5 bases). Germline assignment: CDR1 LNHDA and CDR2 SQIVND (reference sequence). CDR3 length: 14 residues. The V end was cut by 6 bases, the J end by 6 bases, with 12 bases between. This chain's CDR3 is CASREGQANSPLHF. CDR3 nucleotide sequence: TGTGCCAGTAGGGAGGGGCAAGCTAATTCACCCCTCCACTTT. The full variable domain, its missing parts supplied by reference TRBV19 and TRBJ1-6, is DGGITQSPKYLFRKEGQNVTLSCEQNLNHDAMYWYRQDPGQGLRLIYYSQIVNDFQKGDIAEGYSVSREKKESFPLTVTSAQKNPTAFYLCASREGQANSPLHFGNGTRLTVT.

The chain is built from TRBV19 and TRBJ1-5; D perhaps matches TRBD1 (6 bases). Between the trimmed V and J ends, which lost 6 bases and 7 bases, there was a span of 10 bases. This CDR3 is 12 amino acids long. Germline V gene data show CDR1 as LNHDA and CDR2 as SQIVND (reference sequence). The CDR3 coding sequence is TGTGCCAGTAGGGACAGAGGACAGCCCCAGCATTTT. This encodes CASRDRGQPQHF.

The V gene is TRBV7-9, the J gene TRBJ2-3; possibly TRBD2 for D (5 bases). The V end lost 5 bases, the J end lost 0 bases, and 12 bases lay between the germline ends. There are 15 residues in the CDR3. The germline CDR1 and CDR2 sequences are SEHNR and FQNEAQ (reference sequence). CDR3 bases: TGTGCCAGCAGCCCCCATAGCGATAGCACAGATACGCAGTATTTT. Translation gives CASSPHSDSTDTQYF.

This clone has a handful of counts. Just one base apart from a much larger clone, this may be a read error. CDR3 protein: CASSLQDSYEQYF. The CDR3 bases are TGTGCCAGCAGCTTGCAGGATTCCTACGAGCAGTACTTC. V gene TRBV5-6 combines with J gene TRBJ2-7; D not resolved. The CDR3 is 13 amino acids. Germline V gene sequence: CDR1 SGHDT, CDR2 YYEEEE. The V and J ends lost 1 base and 1 base respectively, with 6 bases between them. The variable domain in full, completed from reference TRBV5-6 and TRBJ2-7, reads DAGVTQSPTHLIKTRGQQVTLRCSPKSGHDTVSWYQQALGQGPQFIFQYYEEEERQRGNFPDRFSGHQFPNYSSELNVNALLLGDSALYLCASSLQDSYEQYFGPGTRLTVT.

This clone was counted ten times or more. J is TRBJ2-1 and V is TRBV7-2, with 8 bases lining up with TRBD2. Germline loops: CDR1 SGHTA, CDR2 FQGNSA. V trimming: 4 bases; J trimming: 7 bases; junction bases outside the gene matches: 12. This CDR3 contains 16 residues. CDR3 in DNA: TGTGCCAGCAGCTGGGCGGGGCGGGGGGAACATAATGAGCAGTTCTTC. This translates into CASSWAGRGEHNEQFF. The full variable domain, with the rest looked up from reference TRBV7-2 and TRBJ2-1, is GAGVSQSPSNKVTEKGKDVELRCDPISGHTALYWYRQSLGQGLEFLIYFQGNSAPDKSGLPSDRFSAERTGGSVSTLTIQRTQQEDSAVYLCASSWAGRGEHNEQFFGPGTRLTVL.

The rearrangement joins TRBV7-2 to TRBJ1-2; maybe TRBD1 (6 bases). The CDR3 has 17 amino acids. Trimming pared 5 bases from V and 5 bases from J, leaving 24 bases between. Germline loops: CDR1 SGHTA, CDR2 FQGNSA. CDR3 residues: CASSPSGGAQAGYGYTF. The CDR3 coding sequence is TGTGCCAGCAGCCCGTCGGGGGGGGCGCAGGCCGGGTATGGCTACACCTTC. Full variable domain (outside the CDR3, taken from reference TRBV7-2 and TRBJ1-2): GAGVSQSPSNKVTEKGKDVELRCDPISGHTALYWYRQSLGQGLEFLIYFQGNSAPDKSGLPSDRFSAERTGGSVSTLTIQRTQQEDSAVYLCASSPSGGAQAGYGYTFGSGTRLTVV.

CDR3 nucleotide sequence: TGTGCCAGCAGCCTACAGGGTACCGATCAGCCCCAGCATTTT. Protein sequence: CASSLQGTDQPQHF. The gene calls are TRBV5-5 and TRBJ1-5; D is possibly TRBD1 (6 bases). Germline assignment: CDR1 SGHKS and CDR2 YYEKEE (reference sequence). V was clipped by 4 bases and J by 5 bases, with 13 bases between them. The CDR3 extends over 14 amino acids.

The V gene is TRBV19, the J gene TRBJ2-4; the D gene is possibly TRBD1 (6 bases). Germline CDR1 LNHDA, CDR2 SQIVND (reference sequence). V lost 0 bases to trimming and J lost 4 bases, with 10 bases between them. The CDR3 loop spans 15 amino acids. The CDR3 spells CASSIDGTGKNIQYF. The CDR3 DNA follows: TGTGCCAGTAGTATAGATGGTACAGGGAAAAACATTCAGTACTTC.

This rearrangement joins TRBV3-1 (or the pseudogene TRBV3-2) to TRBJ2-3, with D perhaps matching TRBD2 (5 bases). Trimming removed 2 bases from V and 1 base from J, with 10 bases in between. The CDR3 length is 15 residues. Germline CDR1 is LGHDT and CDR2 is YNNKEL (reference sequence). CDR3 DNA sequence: TGTGCCAGCAGCCAACAGGCCGGGGGCACAGATACGCAGTATTTT. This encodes CASSQQAGGTDTQYF.

In DNA form, the CDR3 reads TGTGCCAGTAGTCCCCCGACAGGGGGTGGAAACACCATATATTTT. It yields the protein CASSPPTGGGNTIYF. The J gene is TRBJ1-3, the V gene TRBV19; 9 positions match TRBD1. Losses at the gene ends were 5 bases for V and 3 bases for J; bases not matched to a gene: 5. Germline loops: CDR1 LNHDA, CDR2 SQIVND (reference sequence). The CDR3 is 15 amino acids.

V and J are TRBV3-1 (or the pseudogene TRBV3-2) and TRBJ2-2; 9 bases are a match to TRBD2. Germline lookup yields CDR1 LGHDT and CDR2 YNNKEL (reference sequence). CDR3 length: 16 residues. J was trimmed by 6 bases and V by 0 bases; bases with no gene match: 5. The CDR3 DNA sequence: TGTGCCAGCAGCCAAGATCGGCGGGGGGGCTCCGGGGAGCTGTTTTTT. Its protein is CASSQDRRGGSGELFF.

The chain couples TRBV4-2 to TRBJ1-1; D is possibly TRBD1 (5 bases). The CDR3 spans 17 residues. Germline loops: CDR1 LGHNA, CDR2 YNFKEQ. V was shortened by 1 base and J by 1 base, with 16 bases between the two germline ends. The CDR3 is CASSQGRQSGANTEAFF. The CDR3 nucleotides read TGTGCCAGCAGCCAAGGCCGCCAGAGTGGGGCGAACACTGAAGCTTTCTTT.

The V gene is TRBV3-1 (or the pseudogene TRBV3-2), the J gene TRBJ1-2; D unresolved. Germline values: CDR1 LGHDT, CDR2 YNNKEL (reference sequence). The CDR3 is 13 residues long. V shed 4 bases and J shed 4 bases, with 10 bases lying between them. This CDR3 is CASSPTTAYGYTF. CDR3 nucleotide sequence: TGTGCCAGCAGCCCTACCACCGCCTATGGCTACACCTTC.

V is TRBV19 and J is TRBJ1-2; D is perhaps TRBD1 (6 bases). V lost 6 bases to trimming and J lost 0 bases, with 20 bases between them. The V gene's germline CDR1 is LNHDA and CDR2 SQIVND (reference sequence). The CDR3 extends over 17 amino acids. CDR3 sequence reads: CASRTQTGITANYGYTF. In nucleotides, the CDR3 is TGTGCCAGTAGAACTCAGACAGGTATAACCGCTAACTATGGCTACACCTTC.

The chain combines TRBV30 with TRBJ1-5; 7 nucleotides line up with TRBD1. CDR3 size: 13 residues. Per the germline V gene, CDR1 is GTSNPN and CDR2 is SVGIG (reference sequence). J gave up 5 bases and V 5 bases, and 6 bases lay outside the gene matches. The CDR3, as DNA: TGTGCCTGGGGGACAGCTGGGGATCAGCCCCAGCATTTT. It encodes CAWGTAGDQPQHF.

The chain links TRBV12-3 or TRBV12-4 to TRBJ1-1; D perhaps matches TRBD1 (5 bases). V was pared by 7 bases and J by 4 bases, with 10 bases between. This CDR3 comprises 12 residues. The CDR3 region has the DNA TGTGCCAGCATGGGGCAGTTCACTGAAGCTTTCTTT. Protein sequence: CASMGQFTEAFF.

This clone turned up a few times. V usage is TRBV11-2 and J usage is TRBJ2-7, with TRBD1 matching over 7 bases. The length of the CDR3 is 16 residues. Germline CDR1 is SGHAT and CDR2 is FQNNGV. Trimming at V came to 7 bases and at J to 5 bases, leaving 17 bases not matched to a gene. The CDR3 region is CASTPEGTAKGHEQYF. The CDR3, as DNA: TGTGCCAGCACCCCAGAGGGGACAGCCAAGGGCCACGAGCAGTACTTC.

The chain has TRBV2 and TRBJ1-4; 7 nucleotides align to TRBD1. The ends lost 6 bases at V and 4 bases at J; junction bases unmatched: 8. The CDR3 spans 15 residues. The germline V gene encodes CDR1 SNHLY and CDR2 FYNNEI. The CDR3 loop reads CASSWGTADNEKLFF. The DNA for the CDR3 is TGTGCCAGCAGCTGGGGGACAGCAGATAATGAAAAACTGTTTTTT.

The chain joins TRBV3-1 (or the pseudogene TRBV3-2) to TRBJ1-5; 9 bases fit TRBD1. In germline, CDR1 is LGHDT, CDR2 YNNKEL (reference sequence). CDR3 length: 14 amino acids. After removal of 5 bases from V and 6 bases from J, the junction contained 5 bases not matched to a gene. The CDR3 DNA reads TGTGCCAGCAGCTTCGGGACAGGGAGTCAGCCCCAGCATTTT. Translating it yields CASSFGTGSQPQHF.

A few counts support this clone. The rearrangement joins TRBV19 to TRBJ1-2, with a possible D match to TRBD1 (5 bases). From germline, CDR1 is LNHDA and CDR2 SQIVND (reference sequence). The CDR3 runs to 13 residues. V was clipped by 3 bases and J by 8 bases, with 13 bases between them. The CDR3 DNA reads TGTGCCAGTAGTATTGCAGGGTCTCAAGGCTACACCTTC. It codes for CASSIAGSQGYTF.

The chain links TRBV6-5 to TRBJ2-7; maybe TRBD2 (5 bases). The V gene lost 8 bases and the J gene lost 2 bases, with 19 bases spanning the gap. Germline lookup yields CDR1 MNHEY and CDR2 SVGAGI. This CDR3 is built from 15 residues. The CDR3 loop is CASEAASRAAYEQYF. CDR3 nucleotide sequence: TGTGCCAGCGAAGCAGCCTCGCGGGCCGCCTACGAGCAGTACTTC.

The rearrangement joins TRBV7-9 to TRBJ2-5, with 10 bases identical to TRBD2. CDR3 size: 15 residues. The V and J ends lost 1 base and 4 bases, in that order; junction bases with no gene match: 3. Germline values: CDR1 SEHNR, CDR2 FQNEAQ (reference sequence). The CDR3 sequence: CASSLVAGGAETQYF. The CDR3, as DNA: TGTGCCAGCAGCTTAGTAGCGGGGGGCGCAGAGACCCAGTACTTC.

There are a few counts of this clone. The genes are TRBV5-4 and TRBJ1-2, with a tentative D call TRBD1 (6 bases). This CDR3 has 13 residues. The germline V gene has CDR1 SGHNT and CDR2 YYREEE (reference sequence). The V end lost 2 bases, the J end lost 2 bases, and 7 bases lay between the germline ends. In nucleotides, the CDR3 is TGTGCCAGCAGCTTCGACAGGAACTATGGCTACACCTTC. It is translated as CASSFDRNYGYTF.

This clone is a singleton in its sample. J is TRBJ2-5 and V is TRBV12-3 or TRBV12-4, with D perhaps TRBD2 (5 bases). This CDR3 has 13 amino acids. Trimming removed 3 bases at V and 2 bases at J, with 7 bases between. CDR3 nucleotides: TGTGCCAGCAGTTTGTCGGGGCAAGAGACCCAGTACTTC. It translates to CASSLSGQETQYF.

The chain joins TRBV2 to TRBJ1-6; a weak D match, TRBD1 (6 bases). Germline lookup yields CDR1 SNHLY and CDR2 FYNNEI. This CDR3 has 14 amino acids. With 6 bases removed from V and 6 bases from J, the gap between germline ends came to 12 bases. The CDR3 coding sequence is TGTGCCAGCAGCGTTAGCAGGGGTAATTCACCCCTCCACTTT. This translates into CASSVSRGNSPLHF.

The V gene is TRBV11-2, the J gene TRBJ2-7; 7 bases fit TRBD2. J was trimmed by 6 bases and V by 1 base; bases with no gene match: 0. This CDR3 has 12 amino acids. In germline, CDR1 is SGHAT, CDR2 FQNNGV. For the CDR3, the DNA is TGTGCCAGCAGCTTAGGGACTAGCGAGCAGTACTTC. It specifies CASSLGTSEQYF.